The 7 T cell receptor beta chains below all came from one sample that was sequenced in a study of a mutant IDH1 vaccine in newly diagnosed glioma (dated by TCRdb to the early 2020s). Antigens for these TCRs are unknown. The library was obtained by the immunoSEQ multiplex PCR assay. TCRdb's version of the immuneACCESS table is confined to in-frame rearrangements and falls short of the full clone set. An unresolved V gene accounts for under half of the shortfall where checked; the remainder is of unknown origin. Recorded for this sample are about 58,000 clones; approximately 79% of them occurred a single time. The top ten clonotypes cover about 7.2% of the sample. The sample's time point, from its label and the paper: week 5, during vaccination. Each vaccine dose was 300 ug of a 20-mer mutant IDH1 peptide in Montanide, given subcutaneously with topical imiquimod. This material consisted of PBMCs, taken from a glioma patient whose treatment included an IDH1 peptide vaccine. Source of these receptors: a woman aged 45-65 years with glioma.

The J gene is TRBJ1-4, the V gene TRBV9; 7 bases are a match to TRBD1. This CDR3 has 15 amino acids. The V gene's germline CDR1 is SGDLS and CDR2 YYNGEE. The ends lost 3 bases at V and 2 bases at J; junction bases unmatched: 4. CDR3 DNA sequence: TGTGCCAGCAGCGGGGCAGGGGGGACTAATGAAAAACTGTTTTTT. Its protein is CASSGAGGTNEKLFF.

V usage is TRBV2 and J usage is TRBJ1-2, with 12 positions matching TRBD1. V lost 5 bases and J lost 5; bases outside the gene matches: 9. The CDR3 consists of 16 residues. The germline V gene encodes CDR1 SNHLY and CDR2 FYNNEI. DNA of the CDR3: TGTGCCAGCAGTACCGGGACAGGGGGCGGATGGTATGGCTACACCTTC. Residues: CASSTGTGGGWYGYTF.

On this clone: One junction end disagrees with the germline gene, perhaps due to a read error. The chain couples TRBV7-7 to TRBJ2-1, with no clear D. Germline V gene lookup returns CDR1 SSHAT and CDR2 FNYEAQ (reference sequence). The CDR3 has 15 residues. The chain's CDR3 is CASSLSPGSYNEQFF. CDR3 nucleotide sequence: TGTGCTAGCAGCTTGTCCCCAGGCTCCTACAATGAGCAGTTCTTC.

The chain recombines TRBV14 with TRBJ2-3; 11 bases agree with TRBD2. Trimming cost V 4 bases and J 0 bases; bases outside gene matches: 3. The CDR3 extends over 16 amino acids. In germline, CDR1 is SGHDN, CDR2 FVKESK. CDR3 region: CASSPTSGASTDTQYF. The CDR3 bases are TGTGCCAGCAGCCCGACTAGCGGGGCGAGCACAGATACGCAGTATTTT.

The chain combines TRBV29-1 with TRBJ1-2, with TRBD1 identical over 7 bases. There are 13 residues in the CDR3. The J segment lost 8 bases and the V segment lost 4 bases, leaving 10 bases of the junction unmatched. Looked up from germline, CDR1 is SQVTM and CDR2 is ANQGSEA. The DNA of the CDR3 is TGCAGCGTTGTGAGACAGGGAAGGGAAGGCTACACCTTC. It yields the protein CSVVRQGREGYTF.

V and J are TRBV15 and TRBJ1-2, with 9 nucleotides matching TRBD1. CDR3 size: 15 residues. Per germline, CDR1 LNHNV and CDR2 YYDKDF (reference sequence). The trim removed 0 bases at V and 7 bases at J, leaving 6 bases unmatched. In DNA, the CDR3 is TGTGCCACCAGCAGAGATTGGGACAGGGTCGGTGGCTACACCTTC. Its translation: CATSRDWDRVGGYTF.

This chain joins TRBV27 and TRBJ1-1; D is possibly TRBD1 (5 bases). Germline V gene sequence: CDR1 MNHEY, CDR2 SMNVEV (reference sequence). Trimming shortened V by 8 bases and J by 0 bases, and 7 bases separated the two germline ends. The CDR3 contains 12 residues. CDR3 coding DNA: TGTGCCAGCCGGGGGGTGAACACTGAAGCTTTCTTT. Amino acids: CASRGVNTEAFF.